The 15 T cell receptor beta chains below come from one sample, sequenced in a study of STAT5B mutations in CD4+ large granular lymphocyte leukemia. Sequencing was performed with immunoSEQ multiplex PCR; in TCRdb, only in-frame clones are kept and a portion is missing. The sample yields roughly 34,000 clones, around 80% seen once. Sample: CD4+ T cells from blood buffy coats. Every receptor here comes from a human donor in good health.

The rearrangement links TRBV2 to TRBJ2-1; D might be TRBD1 (5 bases). Germline V lookup: CDR1 SNHLY, CDR2 FYNNEI. V dropped 3 bases and J dropped 5 bases, with 11 bases sitting between them. CDR3 length: 14 amino acids. The CDR3 sequence: CASSENRLNNEQFF. The CDR3 region has the DNA TGTGCCAGCAGTGAGAACAGGCTAAACAATGAGCAGTTCTTC. The full variable domain, with the rest looked up from reference TRBV2 and TRBJ2-1, is EPEVTQTPSHQVTQMGQEVILRCVPISNHLYFYWYRQILGQKVEFLVSFYNNEISEKSEIFDDQFSVERPDGSNFTLKIRSTKLEDSAMYFCASSENRLNNEQFFGPGTRLTVL.

This chain links TRBV7-2 with TRBJ1-4, with D possibly being TRBD1 (6 bases). Germline V lookup: CDR1 SGHTA, CDR2 FQGNSA. The CDR3 runs 15 residues. The V and J ends lost 4 bases and 3 bases respectively, with 12 bases between them. DNA of the CDR3: TGTGCCAGCAGCTCCAGAAGGGGGGCTAATGAAAAACTGTTTTTT. Residues: CASSSRRGANEKLFF.

The chain has TRBV7-9 and TRBJ2-2; the D gene is possibly TRBD1 (6 bases). The germline V gene encodes CDR1 SEHNR and CDR2 FQNEAQ (reference sequence). V was pared by 6 bases and J by 6 bases, with 14 bases between. The CDR3 is 14 amino acids. The chain's CDR3 is CASRPQGESGELFF. The CDR3 nucleotides read TGTGCCAGCAGACCACAGGGAGAGTCCGGGGAGCTGTTTTTT.

This clone has a single count. V gene TRBV21-1 combines with J gene TRBJ2-2; TRBD2 is taken as the D call from the table, unchecked against the DNA. TRBV21-1 is shown as a pseudogene. CDR3 length: 18 amino acids. This CDR3 is CASSKEGLAGGPTGELFF. CDR3 DNA: TGTGCCAGCAGCAAAGAGGGACTAGCGGGGGGCCCCACCGGGGAGCTGTTTTTT.

This rearrangement joins TRBV12-1 to TRBJ2-2; TRBD2, the D gene given by the table, was not confirmed from the DNA. TRBV12-1 is classified as a pseudogene. CDR3 length equals 15 residues. CDR3 nucleotides: TGTGCCAGTTCAATAGTGATCACCTTGCACGGGGAGCTGTTTTTT. Its protein is CASSIVITLHGELFF.

This chain joins TRBV5-6 and TRBJ2-7; 7 bases fit TRBD1. Losses at the gene ends were 2 bases for V and 2 bases for J; bases not matched to a gene: 4. Germline assignment: CDR1 SGHDT and CDR2 YYEEEE. CDR3 length equals 14 residues. The CDR3 DNA is TGTGCCAGCAGCTTATGGGACAGTACCTACGAGCAGTACTTC. Its protein is CASSLWDSTYEQYF.

The chain joins TRBV7-2 to TRBJ2-7; TRBD2 matches at 16 bases. The CDR3 spans 17 residues. The J segment lost 3 bases and the V segment lost 3 bases, leaving 5 bases of the junction unmatched. Germline V gives CDR1 SGHTA, CDR2 FQGNSA. The CDR3: CASSFGTSGGAIYEQYF. The CDR3 DNA reads as TGTGCCAGCAGCTTCGGGACTAGCGGGGGGGCGATCTACGAGCAGTACTTC.

The chain links TRBV5-4 to TRBJ2-3; no clear D. Germline-derived CDR1 and CDR2 are SGHNT and YYREEE (reference sequence). The ends were cut back, 1 base at V and 4 bases at J, with 16 bases in the middle. The CDR3 totals 16 residues. CDR3 DNA: TGTGCCAGCAGCTTGACAGAGTGGGGTGCGGCAGATACGCAGTATTTT. It translates to CASSLTEWGAADTQYF.

The V and J genes are TRBV18 and TRBJ2-5; D unclear. The V and J ends lost 3 bases and 4 bases respectively, with 6 bases between them. The V gene's germline CDR1 is KGHSH and CDR2 LQKENI. The CDR3 sequence is 12 residues long. CDR3 coding DNA: TGTGCCAGCTCACCTGGTCTAGAGACCCAGTACTTC. Translated: CASSPGLETQYF.

This chain joins TRBV9 and TRBJ2-1, with 12 bases aligning to TRBD2. J gave up 7 bases and V 0 bases, and 11 bases lay outside the gene matches. The CDR3 is 18 amino acids. Germline lookup yields CDR1 SGDLS and CDR2 YYNGEE. The CDR3 DNA is TGTGCCAGCAGCGTAGGTCTAGCGGGAGGGCTAGGTAAGAATGAGCAGTTCTTC. This gives the protein CASSVGLAGGLGKNEQFF.

The gene calls are TRBV30 and TRBJ2-7, with TRBD1 identical over 7 bases. The V segment lost 5 bases and the J segment 3 bases; nucleotides outside the gene matches: 13. This CDR3 has 15 amino acids. In germline, CDR1 is GTSNPN, CDR2 SVGIG (reference sequence). The CDR3 DNA follows: TGTGCCTGGGGGGACAGCCCCCCACGTTACTACGAGCAGTACTTC. It encodes CAWGDSPPRYYEQYF.

This clone was seen once. The rearrangement links TRBV10-1 to TRBJ2-3, with D maybe TRBD1 (6 bases). Trimming took off 8 bases at V and 2 bases at J, with 11 bases between the two ends. Looked up from germline, CDR1 is WNHNN and CDR2 is SYGVQD (reference sequence). CDR3 length equals 13 residues. CDR3 nucleotide sequence: TGCGCCAGCCGACAGGTAATCACAGATACGCAGTATTTT. Residues: CASRQVITDTQYF.

This chain links TRBV4-1 with TRBJ2-6, with D perhaps matching TRBD1 (5 bases). Germline V CDR1 and CDR2: MGHRA, YSYEKL. Trimming removed 1 base from V and 4 bases from J, with 14 bases in between. This CDR3 has 17 amino acids. The CDR3 loop reads CASSQAPQGNGANVLTF. The DNA for the CDR3 is TGCGCCAGCAGCCAAGCTCCGCAGGGCAACGGGGCCAACGTCCTGACTTTC.

This clone was picked up a small number of times. V and J are TRBV15 and TRBJ2-5; tentatively, D is TRBD2 (5 bases). V lost 4 bases to trimming and J lost 5 bases, with 11 bases between them. This CDR3 comprises 13 residues. The germline V gene encodes CDR1 LNHNV and CDR2 YYDKDF (reference sequence). The CDR3 here is CATSMASRETQYF. Written as DNA, the CDR3 is TGTGCCACCAGCATGGCTAGCAGGGAGACCCAGTACTTC.

This chain uses TRBV4-1 with TRBJ2-7, with D perhaps TRBD1 (6 bases). Germline values: CDR1 MGHRA, CDR2 YSYEKL. This CDR3 comprises 15 residues. V was clipped by 0 bases and J by 2 bases, with 11 bases between them. The CDR3 loop is CASSQDTRGTYEQYF. As DNA, the CDR3 is TGCGCCAGCAGCCAAGATACGAGGGGGACCTACGAGCAGTACTTC.